Presented here are 27 T cell receptor beta chains from one specimen sequenced in a study of T cell responses to AZD1222 COVID-19 vaccine. Sequencing used immunoSEQ multiplex PCR; TCRdb keeps in-frame clones, though not all of them. In the table there are approximately 150,000 clones, roughly nine tenths of which are singletons. The sample was peripheral blood, taken 28 days after the second AZD1222 dose. These receptor sequences come from an adult who received the AZD1222 COVID-19 vaccine.

The V gene is TRBV23-1, the J gene TRBJ2-3; 12 positions agree with TRBD2. TRBV23-1 is marked as an open reading frame, function uncertain. V dropped 0 bases and J dropped 10; count of bases not matched to a gene: 11. The length of the CDR3 is 17 residues. The CDR3: CASSQSLLAGGPYPQYF. The CDR3 nucleotides are TGCGCCAGCAGTCAATCCCTGCTAGCGGGAGGGCCGTATCCGCAGTATTTT.

The chain combines TRBV18 with TRBJ2-1; D is tentatively TRBD1 or TRBD2 (5 bases each). V gave up 0 bases and J gave up 3 bases, with 9 bases separating them. Germline CDR1 KGHSH, CDR2 LQKENI. This CDR3 has 15 amino acids. The DNA of the CDR3 is TGTGCCAGCTCACCACCGGGGGATTTCTACAATGAGCAGTTCTTC. Residues: CASSPPGDFYNEQFF.

This chain connects TRBV9 to TRBJ2-2; 13 bases agree with TRBD2. V shed 2 bases and J 2 bases; nucleotides not matched to a gene: 3. Germline CDR1 is SGDLS and CDR2 is YYNGEE. The CDR3 length is 17 residues. The CDR3 region is CASSVGLAGVNTGELFF. The DNA for the CDR3 is TGTGCCAGCAGCGTTGGACTAGCGGGGGTTAACACCGGGGAGCTGTTTTTT.

The rearrangement joins TRBV19 to TRBJ2-1, with D possibly matching TRBD2 (5 bases). Trimming shortened V by 3 bases and J by 4 bases, and 13 bases separated the two germline ends. The germline V gene encodes CDR1 LNHDA and CDR2 SQIVND (reference sequence). The CDR3 runs to 15 residues. CDR3 bases: TGTGCCAGTAGTATTTTGAGCGGAGAATACAATGAGCAGTTCTTC. Protein: CASSILSGEYNEQFF. The variable domain in full, with the rest retrieved from reference TRBV19 and TRBJ2-1, is DGGITQSPKYLFRKEGQNVTLSCEQNLNHDAMYWYRQDPGQGLRLIYYSQIVNDFQKGDIAEGYSVSREKKESFPLTVTSAQKNPTAFYLCASSILSGEYNEQFFGPGTRLTVL.

J is TRBJ2-1 and V is TRBV5-1; 7 nucleotides agree with TRBD2. Germline CDR1 SGHRS, CDR2 YFSETQ. The CDR3 has 14 residues. Losses at the gene ends were 5 bases for V and 8 bases for J; bases not matched to a gene: 10. The CDR3 region has the DNA TGCGCCAGCAGAGAGCGGGATAAGAGCGATGAGCAGTTCTTC. It is translated as CASRERDKSDEQFF.

The chain links TRBV4-1 to TRBJ2-7, with a tentative D call TRBD2 (6 bases). The CDR3 contains 15 residues. The V gene lost 1 base and the J gene lost 3 bases, with 13 bases spanning the gap. CDR1 and CDR2 from the germline V gene are MGHRA and YSYEKL. The CDR3 sequence: CASSQGTAEGYEQYF. CDR3 nucleotide sequence: TGCGCCAGCAGCCAAGGGACCGCGGAGGGCTACGAGCAGTACTTC.

The V and J genes are TRBV19 and TRBJ2-1, with D tentatively TRBD1 (6 bases). Germline V gene sequence: CDR1 LNHDA, CDR2 SQIVND (reference sequence). Between the trimmed V and J ends, which lost 5 bases and 6 bases, there was a span of 23 bases. The CDR3 is 17 residues long. The CDR3 nucleotides read TGTGCCAGTAGTCTCCAGGGGCTGACGTCCCGGGGCAATGAGCAGTTCTTC. Protein: CASSLQGLTSRGNEQFF.

The chain recombines TRBV9 with TRBJ1-3; D may be TRBD1 (6 bases). Trimming cost V 4 bases and J 0 bases, with 20 bases left between them. Germline V gives CDR1 SGDLS, CDR2 YYNGEE. The CDR3 sequence is 18 residues long. CDR3 amino acids: CASSHQLQGSNSGNTIYF. Here the CDR3 DNA reads TGTGCCAGCAGCCACCAGTTACAGGGAAGTAACTCTGGAAACACCATATATTTT.

The rearrangement joins TRBV2 to TRBJ1-2; a weak D match, TRBD1 (5 bases). The germline gives CDR1 SNHLY, CDR2 FYNNEI. The CDR3 sequence is 14 residues long. Trimming took off 0 bases at V and 5 bases at J, with 10 bases between the two ends. The CDR3, as DNA: TGTGCCAGCAGTGAAGCCGGGACGGCTTATGGCTACACCTTC. Translating it yields CASSEAGTAYGYTF.

The rearrangement links TRBV6-1 to TRBJ1-5, with D unclear. The length of the CDR3 is 14 residues. V was cut by 1 base and J by 6 bases, with 10 bases left in between. Germline assignment: CDR1 MNHNS and CDR2 SASEGT. The DNA of the CDR3 is TGTGCCAGCAGTGAAGGGGAGGAGGCTCAGCCCCAGCATTTT. As protein: CASSEGEEAQPQHF.

This chain connects TRBV28 to TRBJ1-1; 8 nucleotides align to TRBD1. In germline, CDR1 is MDHEN, CDR2 SYDVKM. This CDR3 is 15 amino acids long. V was clipped by 4 bases and J by 3 bases; unmatched bases: 7. The CDR3: CASSSRGTGHTEAFF. CDR3 nucleotide sequence: TGTGCCAGCAGTTCTAGAGGGACAGGTCACACTGAAGCTTTCTTT. The whole variable domain, filled in from reference TRBV28 and TRBJ1-1, reads DVKVTQSSRYLVKRTGEKVFLECVQDMDHENMFWYRQDPGLGLRLIYFSYDVKMKEKGDIPEGYSVSREKKERFSLILESASTNQTSMYLCASSSRGTGHTEAFFGQGTRLTVV.

This chain uses TRBV4-1 with TRBJ1-5, with no clear D. V gave up 2 bases and J gave up 5 bases, with 10 bases separating them. Germline CDR1 MGHRA, CDR2 YSYEKL. The length of the CDR3 is 14 residues. This CDR3 is CASSQLFGYQPQHF. The CDR3, as DNA: TGCGCCAGCAGCCAACTTTTCGGCTATCAGCCCCAGCATTTT.

This chain connects TRBV2 to TRBJ2-6; 7 nucleotides match TRBD2. The length of the CDR3 is 17 residues. Germline CDR1 is SNHLY and CDR2 is FYNNEI. The J segment lost 2 bases and the V segment lost 3 bases, leaving 7 bases of the junction unmatched. CDR3 sequence reads: CASSDLAGAPGANVLTF. Written as DNA, the CDR3 is TGTGCCAGCAGTGATCTCGCGGGAGCTCCTGGGGCCAACGTCCTGACTTTC.

The chain couples TRBV3-1 (or the pseudogene TRBV3-2) to TRBJ2-5; 7 bases align to TRBD1. J gave up 2 bases and V 4 bases, and 4 bases lay outside the gene matches. The germline gives CDR1 LGHDT, CDR2 YNNKEL (reference sequence). The CDR3 totals 14 residues. CDR3 loop: CASSRTGQQETQYF. The CDR3 region has the DNA TGTGCCAGCAGCCGGACGGGACAGCAAGAGACCCAGTACTTC.

The chain joins TRBV7-9 to TRBJ1-2; D remains ambiguous. Germline assignment: CDR1 SEHNR and CDR2 FQNEAQ (reference sequence). This CDR3 has 16 residues. Between the trimmed V and J ends, which lost 0 bases and 0 bases, there was a span of 11 bases. CDR3 coding DNA: TGTGCCAGCAGCTTAGCGAGGAGGGAAGCTAACTATGGCTACACCTTC. Its translation: CASSLARREANYGYTF.

This clone was detected once. The rearrangement uses TRBV24-1 and TRBJ1-4; D gene ambiguous. CDR1 and CDR2 from the germline V gene are KGHDR and SFDVKD. Trimming took 10 bases from V and 8 from J, leaving 10 bases between them. The CDR3 runs 11 residues. This chain's CDR3 is CATSDGEKLFF. As DNA, the CDR3 is TGTGCCACTTCCGATGGAGAAAAACTGTTTTTT.

This clone has just a few counts. The V gene is TRBV18, the J gene TRBJ2-7, with 10 bases matching TRBD1. Germline CDR1 reads KGHSH; CDR2 reads LQKENI. The CDR3 loop spans 16 amino acids. Losses at the gene ends were 3 bases for V and 5 bases for J; bases not matched to a gene: 10. CDR3 region: CASSPPLGQGFNEQYF. Here the CDR3 DNA reads TGTGCCAGCTCACCCCCCCTGGGACAGGGGTTTAACGAGCAGTACTTC.

The V call is TRBV7-2, the J call TRBJ1-2, with D perhaps matching TRBD1 (6 bases). This CDR3 is 13 amino acids long. Trimming left V 4 bases short and J 4 bases short, with 10 bases between. Germline V CDR1 and CDR2: SGHTA, FQGNSA. CDR3 nucleotide sequence: TGTGCCAGCAGCTCAACAGGGCCCTATGGCTACACCTTC. Its protein product is CASSSTGPYGYTF.

This clone is labeled medium-sized. This sequence joins TRBV5-4 and TRBJ2-7; D assignment may be TRBD1 or TRBD2 (5 bases each). CDR1 is SGHNT, CDR2 YYREEE, per germline (reference sequence). V was trimmed by 2 bases and J by 3 bases, leaving 12 bases between them. The CDR3 sequence is 14 residues long. The CDR3 protein is CASSFGTANYEQYF. DNA of the CDR3: TGTGCCAGCAGCTTTGGGACGGCGAACTACGAGCAGTACTTC.

The chain employs TRBV4-1 and TRBJ1-2; D remains unclear. The germline V gene has CDR1 MGHRA and CDR2 YSYEKL. V dropped 1 base and J dropped 2 bases, with 17 bases sitting between them. The CDR3 is made up of 17 amino acids. This chain's CDR3 is CASSQARGRGINYGYTF. The DNA of the CDR3 is TGCGCCAGCAGCCAAGCTCGAGGTAGAGGGATCAACTATGGCTACACCTTC.

V gene TRBV5-1 combines with J gene TRBJ1-1, with a weak D call TRBD1 (5 bases). The length of the CDR3 is 15 residues. The germline V gene encodes CDR1 SGHRS and CDR2 YFSETQ. The germline V and J ends were trimmed by 4 bases and 0 bases, with 13 bases remaining between them. The CDR3 sequence: CASSPREGMNTEAFF. In nucleotides, the CDR3 is TGCGCCAGCAGCCCCAGGGAGGGGATGAACACTGAAGCTTTCTTT. Complete variable domain (other parts from reference TRBV5-1 and TRBJ1-1): KAGVTQTPRYLIKTRGQQVTLSCSPISGHRSVSWYQQTPGQGLQFLFEYFSETQRNKGNFPGRFSGRQFSNSRSEMNVSTLELGDSALYLCASSPREGMNTEAFFGQGTRLTVV.

The chain carries TRBV4-3 and TRBJ2-2, with 8 bases lining up with TRBD1. CDR3 length equals 17 residues. J lost 6 bases, V lost 0 bases, and 9 bases had no gene match. Germline assignment: CDR1 LGHNA and CDR2 YSLEER. The CDR3 bases are TGCGCCAGCAGCCAAGATCGAGTGACACAGGGGGCCGGGGAGCTGTTTTTT. Protein: CASSQDRVTQGAGELFF.

This sequence joins TRBV7-8 and TRBJ1-1, with D unclear. The CDR3 has 12 residues. Germline V gene lookup returns CDR1 SGHVS and CDR2 FQNEAQ. Trimming took off 1 base at V and 4 bases at J, with 4 bases between the two ends. This CDR3 is CASSLGITEAFF. The CDR3 bases are TGTGCCAGCAGCTTAGGGATCACTGAAGCTTTCTTT.

The rearrangement joins TRBV11-3 to TRBJ2-7, with 7 bases that match TRBD1. This CDR3 is built from 14 residues. Germline CDR1 SGHNT, CDR2 YENEEA. The J segment lost 6 bases and the V segment lost 0 bases, leaving 5 bases of the junction unmatched. As DNA, the CDR3 is TGTGCCAGCAGCTTAGATTTAGGGACAGTCGAGCAGTACTTC. Its protein is CASSLDLGTVEQYF.

The V and J genes are TRBV4-3 and TRBJ2-7; D ambiguous. V lost 0 bases and J lost 3, with 6 bases in between. This CDR3 contains 13 residues. Germline CDR1 LGHNA, CDR2 YSLEER. The CDR3 coding sequence is TGCGCCAGCAGCCAAGACTCGGGCTACGAGCAGTACTTC. This sequence encodes CASSQDSGYEQYF.

V usage is TRBV9 and J usage is TRBJ2-3, with D possibly matching TRBD2 (5 bases). The CDR3 contains 16 residues. Germline values: CDR1 SGDLS, CDR2 YYNGEE. V gave up 0 bases and J gave up 2 bases, with 13 bases separating them. The CDR3 coding sequence is TGTGCCAGCAGCGTAGAACCCAGCGGCCTCACAGATACGCAGTATTTT. This codes for CASSVEPSGLTDTQYF.

The chain is built from TRBV29-1 and TRBJ1-1; 8 bases agree with TRBD1. This CDR3 contains 14 residues. V lost 3 bases to trimming and J lost 4 bases; unmatched junction nucleotides: 7. Germline values: CDR1 SQVTM, CDR2 ANQGSEA. CDR3 region: CSVEDRAEGTEAFF. The CDR3 DNA follows: TGCAGCGTTGAGGACAGGGCGGAAGGCACTGAAGCTTTCTTT. Filled out from reference TRBV29-1 and TRBJ1-1, the complete variable domain reads SAVISQKPSRDICQRGTSLTIQCQVDSQVTMMFWYRQQPGQSLTLIATANQGSEATYESGFVIDKFPISRPNLTFSTLTVSNMSPEDSSIYLCSVEDRAEGTEAFFGQGTRLTVV.